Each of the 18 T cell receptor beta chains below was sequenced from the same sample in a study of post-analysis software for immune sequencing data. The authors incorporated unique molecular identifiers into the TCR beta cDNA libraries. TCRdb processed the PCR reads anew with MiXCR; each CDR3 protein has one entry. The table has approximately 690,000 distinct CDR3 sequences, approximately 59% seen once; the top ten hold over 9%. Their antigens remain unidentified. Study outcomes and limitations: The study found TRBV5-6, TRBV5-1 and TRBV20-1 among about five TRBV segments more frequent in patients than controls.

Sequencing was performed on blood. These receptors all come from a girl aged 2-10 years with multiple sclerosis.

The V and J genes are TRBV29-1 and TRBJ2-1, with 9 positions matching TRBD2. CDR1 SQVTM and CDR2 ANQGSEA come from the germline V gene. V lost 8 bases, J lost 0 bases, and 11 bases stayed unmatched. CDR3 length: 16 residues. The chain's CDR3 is CSSPASGAPSYNEQFF. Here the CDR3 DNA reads TGCAGCTCACCTGCTAGCGGGGCGCCCTCCTACAATGAGCAGTTCTTC.

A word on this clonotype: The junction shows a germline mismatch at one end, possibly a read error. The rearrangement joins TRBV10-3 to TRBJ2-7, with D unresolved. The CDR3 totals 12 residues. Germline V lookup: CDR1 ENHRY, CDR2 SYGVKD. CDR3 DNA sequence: TGTGCCGTCAGCCCCAACTCCTACGAGCAGTACTTC. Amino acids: CAVSPNSYEQYF.

CDR3 DNA: TGCGCCAGCAGCTTGACAGTGGGCAATGAGCAGTTCTTC. It codes for CASSLTVGNEQFF. The rearrangement joins TRBV5-1 to TRBJ2-1; D is undetermined. V lost 1 base and J lost 6, with 8 bases in between. Germline V lookup: CDR1 SGHRS, CDR2 YFSETQ. This CDR3 spans 13 amino acids.

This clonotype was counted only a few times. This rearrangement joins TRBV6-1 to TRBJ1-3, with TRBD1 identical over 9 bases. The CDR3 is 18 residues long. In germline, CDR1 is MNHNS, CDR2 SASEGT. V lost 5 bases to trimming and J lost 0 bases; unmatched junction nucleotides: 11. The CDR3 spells CASSINSGTGLSGNTIYF. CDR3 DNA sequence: TGTGCCAGCAGTATAAATTCTGGGACAGGGCTCTCTGGAAACACCATATATTTT.

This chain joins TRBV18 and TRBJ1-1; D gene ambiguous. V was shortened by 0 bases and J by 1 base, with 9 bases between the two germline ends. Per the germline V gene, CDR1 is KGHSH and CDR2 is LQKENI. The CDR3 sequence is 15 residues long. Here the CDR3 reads CASSPPAEGNTEAFF. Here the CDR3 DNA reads TGTGCCAGCTCACCACCTGCGGAAGGGAACACTGAAGCTTTCTTT.

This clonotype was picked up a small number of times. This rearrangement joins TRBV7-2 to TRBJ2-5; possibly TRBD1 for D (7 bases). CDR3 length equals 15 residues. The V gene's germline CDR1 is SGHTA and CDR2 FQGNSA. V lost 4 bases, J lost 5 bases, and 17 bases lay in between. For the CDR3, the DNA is TGTGCCAGCAGCTGGGGGGTGACAGGGACGGAGACCCAGTACTTC. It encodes CASSWGVTGTETQYF.

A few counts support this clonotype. Here the CDR3 reads CASSLAGANQPQHF. DNA for the CDR3: TGTGCCAGCAGCTTAGCAGGGGCCAATCAGCCCCAGCATTTT. The chain recombines TRBV7-9 with TRBJ1-5; D possibly corresponds to TRBD1 (5 bases). This CDR3 contains 14 residues. The germline CDR1 and CDR2 sequences are SEHNR and FQNEAQ (reference sequence). The V end was cut by 0 bases, the J end by 3 bases, with 6 bases between.

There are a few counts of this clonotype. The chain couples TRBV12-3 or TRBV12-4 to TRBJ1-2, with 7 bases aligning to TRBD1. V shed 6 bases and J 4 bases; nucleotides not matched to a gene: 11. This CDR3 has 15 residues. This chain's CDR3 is CASSRTPGTAYGYTF. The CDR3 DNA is TGTGCCAGCAGCCGAACTCCCGGGACAGCCTATGGCTACACCTTC.

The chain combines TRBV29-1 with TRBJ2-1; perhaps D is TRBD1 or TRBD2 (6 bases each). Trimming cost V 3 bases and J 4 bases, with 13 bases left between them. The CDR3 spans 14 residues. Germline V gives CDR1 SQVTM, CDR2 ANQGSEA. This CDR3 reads CSVEWGAYYNEQFF. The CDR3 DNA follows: TGCAGCGTTGAGTGGGGGGCCTATTACAATGAGCAGTTCTTC.

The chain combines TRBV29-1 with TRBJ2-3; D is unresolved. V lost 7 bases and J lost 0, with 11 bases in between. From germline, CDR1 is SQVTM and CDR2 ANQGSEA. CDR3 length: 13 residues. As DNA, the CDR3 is TGCAGCGCACCTCTGACTAGCACAGATACGCAGTATTTT. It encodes CSAPLTSTDTQYF.

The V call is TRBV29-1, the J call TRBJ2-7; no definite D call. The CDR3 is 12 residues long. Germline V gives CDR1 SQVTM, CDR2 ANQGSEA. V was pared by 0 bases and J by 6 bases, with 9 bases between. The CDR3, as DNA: TGCAGCGTTGAAGATAACAACACCGAGCAGTACTTC. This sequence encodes CSVEDNNTEQYF.

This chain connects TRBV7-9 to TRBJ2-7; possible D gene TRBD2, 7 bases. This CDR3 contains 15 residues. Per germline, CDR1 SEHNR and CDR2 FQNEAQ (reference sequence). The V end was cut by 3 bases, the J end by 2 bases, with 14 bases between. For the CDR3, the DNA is TGTGCCAGCAGCTTGAGCTGGGGGGGCACCTACGAGCAGTACTTC. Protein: CASSLSWGGTYEQYF.

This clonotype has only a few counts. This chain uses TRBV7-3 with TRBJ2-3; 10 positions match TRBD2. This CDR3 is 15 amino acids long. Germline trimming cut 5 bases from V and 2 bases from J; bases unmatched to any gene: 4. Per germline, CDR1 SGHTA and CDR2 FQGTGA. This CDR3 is CASSRGTSDTDTQYF. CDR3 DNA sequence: TGTGCCAGCAGCCGCGGGACTAGCGACACAGATACGCAGTATTTT.

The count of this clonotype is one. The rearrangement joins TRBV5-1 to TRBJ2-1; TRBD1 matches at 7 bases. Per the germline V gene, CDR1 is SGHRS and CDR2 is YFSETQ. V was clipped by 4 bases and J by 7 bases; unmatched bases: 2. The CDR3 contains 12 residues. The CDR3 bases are TGCGCCAGCAGCGTGACAGGGAATGAGCAGTTCTTC. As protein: CASSVTGNEQFF.

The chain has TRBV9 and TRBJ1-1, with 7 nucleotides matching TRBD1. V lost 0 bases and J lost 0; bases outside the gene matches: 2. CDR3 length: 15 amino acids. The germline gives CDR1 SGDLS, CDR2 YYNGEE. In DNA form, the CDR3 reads TGTGCCAGCAGCGTAGGAGGGACAGTGAACACTGAAGCTTTCTTT. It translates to CASSVGGTVNTEAFF.

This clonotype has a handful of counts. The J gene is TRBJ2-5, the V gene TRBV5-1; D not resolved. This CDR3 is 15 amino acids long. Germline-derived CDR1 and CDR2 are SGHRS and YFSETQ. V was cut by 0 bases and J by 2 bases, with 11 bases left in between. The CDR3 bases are TGCGCCAGCAGCTTGGATGTCAGTCCACAAGAGACCCAGTACTTC. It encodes CASSLDVSPQETQYF.

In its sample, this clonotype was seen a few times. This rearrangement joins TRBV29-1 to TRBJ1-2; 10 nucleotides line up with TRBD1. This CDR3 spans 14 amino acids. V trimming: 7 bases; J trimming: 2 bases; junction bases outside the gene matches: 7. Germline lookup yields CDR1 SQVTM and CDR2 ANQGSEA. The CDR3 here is CSAGGQGPNYGYTF. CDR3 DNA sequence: TGCAGCGCTGGGGGACAGGGGCCGAACTATGGCTACACCTTC.

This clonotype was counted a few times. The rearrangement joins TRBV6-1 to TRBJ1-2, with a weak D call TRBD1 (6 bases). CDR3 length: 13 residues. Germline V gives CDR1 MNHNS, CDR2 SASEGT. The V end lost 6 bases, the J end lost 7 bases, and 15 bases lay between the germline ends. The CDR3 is CASRPGHEVGYTF. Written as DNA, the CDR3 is TGTGCCAGCAGACCGGGACATGAGGTTGGCTACACCTTC.